Given below is one T cell receptor (beta chain) in context. The data were obtained in a study of blood T cells in healthy people across ages. Study background: Researchers report that template switching captured about one barcoded beta molecule per two T cells.

Collection of 8.5 to 10 milliliters of peripheral blood was performed for each donor. Per-sample PBMC isolation yielded at least 7 million cells. A second PCR, run for roughly 7 to 11 cycles, used a sample-barcoded 5' primer plus a J-beta primer mix. Per sample, CDR3-containing paired-end reads numbered at least 2.5 million. Via MiXCR, TCRdb re-called the 5' RACE reads, giving one row per CDR3 protein. This sample has some 1.7 million distinct CDR3 sequences; about 30% occur once, and the top ten carry over 7%. The CDR3 totals 14 residues. Trimming shortened V by 6 bases and J by 1 base, and 13 bases separated the two germline ends. The germline gives CDR1 DFQATT, CDR2 SNEGSKA (reference sequence).

The TCR was taken from a woman in her thirties in good health. The specimen sequenced was blood. The chain couples TRBV20-1 to TRBJ2-1; D assignment may be TRBD1 or TRBD2 (6 bases each). CDR3 region: CSAGGRVSYNEQFF. The CDR3 nucleotides read TGCAGTGCGGGGGGCCGGGTTTCCTACAATGAGCAGTTCTTC.